The source of this T cell receptor beta chain is a study of a mutant IDH1 vaccine in newly diagnosed glioma. Study background: Treated patients had a mean age of around 39 years and a sex split that was approximately 62% male and roughly 40% female. Earlier therapy was either radiotherapy, temozolomide, or both, and most got both. Overall study findings and caveats: Evidence of vaccine-induced immune responses was documented in around 93% of patients.

Notes on this clone: Its target is unknown.

Stated time point: baseline, week 1 (first vaccination visit). Noted treatment: pre-vaccination baseline after standard-of-care therapy. Donors had new IDH1-mutant astrocytomas of WHO grade 3 or 4 (ATRX-lost). The repertoire was sequenced with immunoSEQ multiplex PCR; TCRdb's copy has only in-frame clones and lacks some. The sample has about 88,000 clones; about four fifths are singletons. The receptor was isolated from a man between 35 and 55 years old with glioma. Some clones in this sample may be carry-over from other donors' samples. The material was PBMCs, obtained from a glioma patient treated with radiotherapy, temozolomide or both.

The DNA for the CDR3 is TGCGCCAGCAGCTTGGGACGTGGTCCCCTTAGCGGGGGGTCACCAGATACGCAGTATTTT. Translation gives CASSLGRGPLSGGSPDTQYF. The chain has TRBV5-1 and TRBJ2-3, with TRBD2 identical over 10 bases. Trimming took 0 bases from V and 4 from J; bases not matched to a gene: 17. The CDR3 consists of 20 residues. The germline V gene encodes CDR1 SGHRS and CDR2 YFSETQ.